Below, 9 T cell receptor beta chains from the same sample are listed, as sequenced in a study of cytomegalovirus exposure and HLA in healthy donors. The study ran its PCR with 60 Vbeta and 13 Jbeta primers. Produced via immunoSEQ multiplex PCR; TCRdb's table is partial and in-frame only. The sample lists around 180,000 clones; around 82% were seen once. Sample: PBMCs. The receptor source for this set is a man aged 40-50 years in good health and CMV-seronegative.

Notes on this clone: A junction end diverges from the germline sequence, so it may reflect a read error. Within the sample, other DNA sequences also encode this same CDR3. This rearrangement joins TRBV5-1 to TRBJ2-1, with TRBD2 matching over 8 bases. The germline V gene has CDR1 SGHRS and CDR2 YFSETQ. The CDR3 loop spans 16 amino acids. The CDR3, as DNA: TGTGCCAGCAGGCGGACTAGCTCCTTGTACTACAATGAGCAGTTCTTC. Encoded protein: CASRRTSSLYYNEQFF.

V gene TRBV5-1 combines with J gene TRBJ2-2, with 8 nucleotides matching TRBD2. Germline trimming cut 0 bases from V and 7 bases from J; bases unmatched to any gene: 5. Germline-derived CDR1 and CDR2 are SGHRS and YFSETQ. This CDR3 region has 15 residues. The DNA for the CDR3 is TGCGCCAGCAGCTTGGAGGGACTAGATTTCGGGGAGCTGTTTTTT. Translating gives CASSLEGLDFGELFF.

J is TRBJ1-2 and V is TRBV7-2; a possible D gene is TRBD1 (6 bases). The CDR3 runs 14 residues. The germline CDR1 and CDR2 sequences are SGHTA and FQGNSA. V was cut by 1 base and J by 3 bases, with 9 bases left in between. This CDR3 reads CASSLEQGYYGYTF. CDR3 nucleotide sequence: TGTGCCAGCAGCTTAGAACAGGGCTACTATGGCTACACCTTC.

The V call is TRBV7-8, the J call TRBJ2-3, with D tentatively TRBD2 (7 bases). There are 20 residues in the CDR3. Germline V gene sequence: CDR1 SGHVS, CDR2 FQNEAQ. Trimming removed 5 bases from V and 1 base from J, with 28 bases in between. The CDR3 DNA follows: TGTGCCAGCAGCCCCAAATGGGGGCTAGCGGAGGGAGATGGCACAGATACGCAGTATTTT. As protein: CASSPKWGLAEGDGTDTQYF. Full variable domain (outside the CDR3, taken from reference TRBV7-8 and TRBJ2-3): GAGVSQSPRYKVAKRGQDVALRCDPISGHVSLFWYQQALGQGPEFLTYFQNEAQLDKSGLPSDRFFAERPEGSVSTLKIQRTQQEDSAVYLCASSPKWGLAEGDGTDTQYFGPGTRLTVL.

In this sample, this clone is medium-sized (0.01 to 0.1%). The rearrangement uses TRBV10-3 and TRBJ2-3; 9 bases align to TRBD2. The germline V gene has CDR1 ENHRY and CDR2 SYGVKD. CDR3 length equals 14 residues. V lost 6 bases and J lost 2; bases outside the gene matches: 3. As DNA, the CDR3 is TGTGCCATCAGGCTAGCGGGGTCCACAGATACGCAGTATTTT. It is translated as CAIRLAGSTDTQYF.

This clone showed up just a few times. The rearrangement links TRBV7-6 to TRBJ2-7; 16 bases are a match to TRBD2. From germline, CDR1 is SGHVS and CDR2 FNYEAQ. Germline trimming cut 4 bases from V and 4 bases from J; bases unmatched to any gene: 4. The CDR3 extends over 16 amino acids. CDR3 amino acids: CASSSGTSGRVYEQYF. DNA for the CDR3: TGTGCCAGCAGCTCCGGGACTAGCGGGAGGGTATACGAGCAGTACTTC. Full variable domain (outside the CDR3, taken from reference TRBV7-6 and TRBJ2-7): GAGVSQSPRYKVTKRGQDVALRCDPISGHVSLYWYRQALGQGPEFLTYFNYEAQQDKSGLPNDRFSAERPEGSISTLTIQRTEQRDSAMYRCASSSGTSGRVYEQYFGPGTRLTVT.

This chain uses TRBV27 with TRBJ2-1; the D gene is possibly TRBD1 (5 bases). The ends were cut back, 5 bases at V and 1 base at J, with 9 bases in the middle. There are 14 residues in the CDR3. CDR1 and CDR2 (germline): MNHEY, SMNVEV (reference sequence). CDR3 loop: CASSPGISYNEQFF. In nucleotides, the CDR3 is TGTGCCAGCAGTCCAGGGATTTCCTACAATGAGCAGTTCTTC.

This clone appeared a few times. This chain links TRBV4-1 with TRBJ1-1; 8 nucleotides match TRBD1. After removal of 0 bases from V and 0 bases from J, the junction contained 9 bases not matched to a gene. The CDR3 spans 18 residues. CDR1 MGHRA and CDR2 YSYEKL come from the germline V gene. The CDR3 spells CASSQDQQGVRLNTEAFF. For the CDR3, the DNA is TGCGCCAGCAGCCAAGATCAACAGGGGGTTAGGTTGAACACTGAAGCTTTCTTT.

About this clone itself: Other DNA sequences in the sample encode the same CDR3. V is TRBV19 and J is TRBJ1-1; 9 positions agree with TRBD1. The CDR3 runs 15 residues. The V gene end was trimmed by 3 bases and the J gene end by 4 bases; junction bases not matched to a gene: 6. The germline gives CDR1 LNHDA, CDR2 SQIVND (reference sequence). The CDR3 reads CASSISGQGSTEAFF. The CDR3 DNA sequence: TGTGCCAGTAGTATCTCGGGACAGGGATCCACTGAAGCTTTCTTT.